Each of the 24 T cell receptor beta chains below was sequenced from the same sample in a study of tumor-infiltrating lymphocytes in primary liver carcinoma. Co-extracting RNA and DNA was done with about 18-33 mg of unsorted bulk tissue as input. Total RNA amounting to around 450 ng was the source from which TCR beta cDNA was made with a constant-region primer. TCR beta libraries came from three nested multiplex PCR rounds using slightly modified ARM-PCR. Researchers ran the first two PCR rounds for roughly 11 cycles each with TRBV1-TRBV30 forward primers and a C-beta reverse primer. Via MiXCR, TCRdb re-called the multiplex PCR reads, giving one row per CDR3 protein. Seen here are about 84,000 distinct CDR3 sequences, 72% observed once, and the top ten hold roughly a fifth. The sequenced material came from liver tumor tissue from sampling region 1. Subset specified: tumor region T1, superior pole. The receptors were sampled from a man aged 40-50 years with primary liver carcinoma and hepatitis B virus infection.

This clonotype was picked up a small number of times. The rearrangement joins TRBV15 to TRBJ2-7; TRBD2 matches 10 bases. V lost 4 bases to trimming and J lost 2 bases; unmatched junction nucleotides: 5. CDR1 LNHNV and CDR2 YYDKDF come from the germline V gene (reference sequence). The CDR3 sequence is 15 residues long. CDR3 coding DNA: TGTGCCACCAGCACACGGACTAGCGGAACCTACGAGCAGTACTTC. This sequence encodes CATSTRTSGTYEQYF.

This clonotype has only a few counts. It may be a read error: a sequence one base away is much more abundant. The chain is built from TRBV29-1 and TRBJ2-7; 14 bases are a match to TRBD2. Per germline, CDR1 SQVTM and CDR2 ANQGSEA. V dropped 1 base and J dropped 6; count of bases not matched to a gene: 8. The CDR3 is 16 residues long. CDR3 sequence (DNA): TGCAGCGTTGAAGCCCTGAGACTAGCGGGAGGGGTCGAGCAGTACTTC. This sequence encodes CSVEALRLAGGVEQYF.

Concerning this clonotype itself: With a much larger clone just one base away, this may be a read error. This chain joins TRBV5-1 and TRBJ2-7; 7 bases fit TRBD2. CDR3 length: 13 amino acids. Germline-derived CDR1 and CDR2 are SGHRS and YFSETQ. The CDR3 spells CPSSIGLAYEQYF. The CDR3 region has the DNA TGCCCCAGCAGCATCGGACTAGCCTACGAGCAGTACTTC.

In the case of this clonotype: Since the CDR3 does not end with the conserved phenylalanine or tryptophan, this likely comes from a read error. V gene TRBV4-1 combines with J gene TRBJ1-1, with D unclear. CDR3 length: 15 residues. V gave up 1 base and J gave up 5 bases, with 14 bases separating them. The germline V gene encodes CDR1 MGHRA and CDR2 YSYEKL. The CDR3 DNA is TGCGCCAGCAGCCAAGGCCTTAATATGAGTACTGAAGCTTTCCTT. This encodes CASSQGLNMSTEAFL.

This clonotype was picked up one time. The CDR3 protein is CASRYGGGWGPEAFF. The DNA for the CDR3 is TGTGCCAGCAGATACGGCGGGGGATGGGGGCCTGAAGCTTTCTTT. This chain uses TRBV6-5 with TRBJ1-1, with a possible D match to TRBD1 (6 bases). The CDR3 runs 15 residues. Germline CDR1 reads MNHEY; CDR2 reads SVGAGI. V lost 6 bases and J 6 bases, leaving 20 bases between the germline ends.

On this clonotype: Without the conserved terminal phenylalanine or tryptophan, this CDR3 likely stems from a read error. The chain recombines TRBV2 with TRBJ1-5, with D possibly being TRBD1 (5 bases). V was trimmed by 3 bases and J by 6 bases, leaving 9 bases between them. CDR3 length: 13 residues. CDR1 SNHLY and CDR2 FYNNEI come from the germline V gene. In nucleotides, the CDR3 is TGTGCCAGCAGTGAGGATGGGGCTCAGCCCCAGCATTCT. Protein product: CASSEDGAQPQHS.

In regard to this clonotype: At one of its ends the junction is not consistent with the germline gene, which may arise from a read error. CDR3 sequence reads: CVSSLAVSYIEQFF. CDR3 DNA: TGTGTCAGCAGTTTAGCGGTTTCCTACATTGAGCAGTTCTTC. The chain joins TRBV11-3 to TRBJ2-1, with D perhaps matching TRBD2 (6 bases). The germline gives CDR1 SGHNT, CDR2 YENEEA. The CDR3 sequence is 14 residues long.

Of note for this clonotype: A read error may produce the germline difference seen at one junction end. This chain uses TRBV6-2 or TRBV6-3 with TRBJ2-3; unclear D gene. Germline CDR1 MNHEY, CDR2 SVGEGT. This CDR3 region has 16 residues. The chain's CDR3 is CANSPSSTTLTDTRYF. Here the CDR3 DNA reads TGTGCCAACAGTCCCTCCTCGACCACCCTCACAGATACGCGGTATTTT.

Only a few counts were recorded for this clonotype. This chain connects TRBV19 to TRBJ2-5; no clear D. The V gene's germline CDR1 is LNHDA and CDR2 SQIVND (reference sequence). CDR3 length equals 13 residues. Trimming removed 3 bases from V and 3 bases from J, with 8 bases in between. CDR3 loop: CASSIGQKETQYF. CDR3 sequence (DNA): TGTGCCAGTAGTATCGGGCAGAAAGAGACCCAGTACTTC.

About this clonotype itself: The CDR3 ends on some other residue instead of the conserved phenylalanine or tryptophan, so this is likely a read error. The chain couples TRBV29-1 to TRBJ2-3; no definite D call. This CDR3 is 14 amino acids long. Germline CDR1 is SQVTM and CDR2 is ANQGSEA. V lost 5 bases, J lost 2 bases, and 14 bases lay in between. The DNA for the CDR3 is TGCAGCGTTTCCGAAATTGGGGACACAGATACGCAGTATTTA. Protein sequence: CSVSEIGDTDTQYL.

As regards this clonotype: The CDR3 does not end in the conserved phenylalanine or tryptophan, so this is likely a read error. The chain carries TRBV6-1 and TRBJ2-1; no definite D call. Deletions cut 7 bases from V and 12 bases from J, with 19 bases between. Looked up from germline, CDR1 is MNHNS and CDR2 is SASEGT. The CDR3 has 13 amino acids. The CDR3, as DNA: TGTGCCAGCACCGTTACACCGTTAACGGGGCAGTTCTCT. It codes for CASTVTPLTGQFS.

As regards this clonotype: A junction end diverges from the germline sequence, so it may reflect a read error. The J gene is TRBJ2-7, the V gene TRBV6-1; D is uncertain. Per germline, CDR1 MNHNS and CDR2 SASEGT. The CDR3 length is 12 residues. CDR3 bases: TGTGCCAGTAGTGAAATGGTGGTCGAGCAGTACTTC. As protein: CASSEMVVEQYF.

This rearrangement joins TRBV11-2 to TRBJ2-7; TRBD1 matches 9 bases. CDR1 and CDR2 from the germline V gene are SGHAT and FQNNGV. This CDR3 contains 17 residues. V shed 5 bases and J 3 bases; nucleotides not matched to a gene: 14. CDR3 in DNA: TGTGCCAGCAGCATCGACTCGCCGGGACAGGGAGGCTACGAGCAGTACTTC. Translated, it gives CASSIDSPGQGGYEQYF.

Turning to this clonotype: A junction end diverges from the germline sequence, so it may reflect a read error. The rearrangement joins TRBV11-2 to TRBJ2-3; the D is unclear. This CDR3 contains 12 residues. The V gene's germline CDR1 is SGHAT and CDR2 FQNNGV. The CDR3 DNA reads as TGTGCCAGCGGGGTCGGCACAGATACGCAGTATTTC. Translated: CASGVGTDTQYF. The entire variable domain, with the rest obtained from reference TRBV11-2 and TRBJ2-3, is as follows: EAGVAQSPRYKIIEKRQSVAFWCNPISGHATLYWYQQILGQGPKLLIQFQNNGVVDDSQLPKDRFSAERLKGVDSTLKIQPAKLEDSAVYLCASGVGTDTQYFGPGTRLTVL.

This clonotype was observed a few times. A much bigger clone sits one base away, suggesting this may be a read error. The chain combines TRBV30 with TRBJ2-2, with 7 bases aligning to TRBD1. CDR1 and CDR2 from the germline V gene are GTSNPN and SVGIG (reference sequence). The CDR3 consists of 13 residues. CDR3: CPWSPTGVGELFF. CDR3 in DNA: TGTCCCTGGAGTCCTACAGGGGTGGGGGAGCTGTTTTTT. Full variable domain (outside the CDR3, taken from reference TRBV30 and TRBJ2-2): SQTIHQWPATLVQPVGSPLSLECTVEGTSNPNLYWYRQAAGRGLQLLFYSVGIGQISSEVPQNLSASRPQDRQFILSSKKLLLSDSGFYLCPWSPTGVGELFFGEGSRLTVL.

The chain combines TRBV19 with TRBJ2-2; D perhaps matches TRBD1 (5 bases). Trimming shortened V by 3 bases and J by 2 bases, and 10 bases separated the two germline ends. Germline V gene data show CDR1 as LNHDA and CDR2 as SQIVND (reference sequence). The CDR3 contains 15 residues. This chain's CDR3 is CASSILRVNTGELFF. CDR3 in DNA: TGTGCCAGTAGTATTCTCAGGGTTAACACCGGGGAGCTGTTTTTT.

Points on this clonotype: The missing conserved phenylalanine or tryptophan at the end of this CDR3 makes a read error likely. The CDR3 DNA reads as TGTGCCAACAGCTTACTAGCGGGAGGGCCTGGCACCGGAGAGCTGTTTATT. Translating gives CANSLLAGGPGTGELFI. The rearrangement uses TRBV11-2 and TRBJ2-2; TRBD2 aligns across 13 bases. The germline CDR1 and CDR2 sequences are SGHAT and FQNNGV. This CDR3 comprises 17 residues.

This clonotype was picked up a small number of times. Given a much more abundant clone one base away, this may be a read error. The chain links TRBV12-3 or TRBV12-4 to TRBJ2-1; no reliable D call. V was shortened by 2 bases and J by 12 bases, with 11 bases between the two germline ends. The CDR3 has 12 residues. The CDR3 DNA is TGTGCCAGCAGTTTATTAGGAGTTGGGCAGTTCTTC. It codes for CASSLLGVGQFF.

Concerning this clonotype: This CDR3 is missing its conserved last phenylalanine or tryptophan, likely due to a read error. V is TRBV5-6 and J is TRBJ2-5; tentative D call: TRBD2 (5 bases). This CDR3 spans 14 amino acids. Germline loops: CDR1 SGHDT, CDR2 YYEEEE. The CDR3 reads CANSLFDGEETQYY. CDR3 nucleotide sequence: TGTGCCAACAGCTTGTTCGACGGGGAAGAGACACAGTACTAC.

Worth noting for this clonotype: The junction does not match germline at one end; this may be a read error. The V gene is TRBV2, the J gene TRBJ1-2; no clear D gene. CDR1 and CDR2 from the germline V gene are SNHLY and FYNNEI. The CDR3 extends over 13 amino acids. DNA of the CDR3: TGTGTCAGCTGTGATGGGGATAACTATGGCTACACCTTC. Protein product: CVSCDGDNYGYTF.

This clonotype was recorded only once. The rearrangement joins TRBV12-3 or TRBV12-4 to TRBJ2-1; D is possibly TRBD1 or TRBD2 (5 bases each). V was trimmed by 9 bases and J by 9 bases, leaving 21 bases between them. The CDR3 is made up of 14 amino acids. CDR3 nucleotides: TGTGCCAGTACTAGAGGTCAAAGGGGCATTGAGCAGTTCTTC. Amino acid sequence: CASTRGQRGIEQFF.

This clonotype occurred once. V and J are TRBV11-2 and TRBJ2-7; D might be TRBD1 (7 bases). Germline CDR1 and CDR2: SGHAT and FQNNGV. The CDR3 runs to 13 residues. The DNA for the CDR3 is TGTGCAGGCAGCTCTGCCCAGGGGGGCGAGCAGTACTTC. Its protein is CAGSSAQGGEQYF.

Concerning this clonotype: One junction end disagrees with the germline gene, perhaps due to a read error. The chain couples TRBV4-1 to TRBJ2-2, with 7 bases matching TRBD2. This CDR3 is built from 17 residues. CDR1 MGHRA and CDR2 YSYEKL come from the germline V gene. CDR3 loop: CASNQDPAGDLSGELFF. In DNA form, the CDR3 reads TGCGCCAGCAACCAAGACCCGGCGGGAGATTTGTCCGGGGAACTGTTTTTT.

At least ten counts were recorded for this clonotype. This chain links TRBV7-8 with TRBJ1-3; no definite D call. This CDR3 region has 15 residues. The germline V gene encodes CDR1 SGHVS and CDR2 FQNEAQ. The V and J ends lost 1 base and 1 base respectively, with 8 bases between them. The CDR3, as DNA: TGTGCCAGCAGCTTAGGAGGGTCTTCTGGAAACACCATATATTTT. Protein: CASSLGGSSGNTIYF.